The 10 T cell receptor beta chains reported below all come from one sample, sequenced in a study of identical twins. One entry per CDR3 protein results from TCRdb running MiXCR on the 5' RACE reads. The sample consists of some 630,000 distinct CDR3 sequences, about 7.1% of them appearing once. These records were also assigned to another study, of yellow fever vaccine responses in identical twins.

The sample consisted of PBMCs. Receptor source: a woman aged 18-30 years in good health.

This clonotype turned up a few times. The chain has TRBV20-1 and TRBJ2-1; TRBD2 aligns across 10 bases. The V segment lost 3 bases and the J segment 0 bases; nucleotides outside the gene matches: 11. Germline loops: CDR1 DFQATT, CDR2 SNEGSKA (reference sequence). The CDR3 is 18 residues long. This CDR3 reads CSASGSGRVESSYNEQFF. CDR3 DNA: TGCAGTGCTAGTGGCAGCGGGAGGGTCGAGAGCTCCTACAATGAGCAGTTCTTC.

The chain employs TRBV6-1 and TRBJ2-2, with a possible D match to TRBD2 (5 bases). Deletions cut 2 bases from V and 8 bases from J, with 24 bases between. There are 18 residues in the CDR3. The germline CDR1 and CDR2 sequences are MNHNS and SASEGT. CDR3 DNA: TGTGCCAGCAGTGAAAGATACGGCGGGCAGGCCTTCCGTGGGGAGCTGTTTTTT. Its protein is CASSERYGGQAFRGELFF.

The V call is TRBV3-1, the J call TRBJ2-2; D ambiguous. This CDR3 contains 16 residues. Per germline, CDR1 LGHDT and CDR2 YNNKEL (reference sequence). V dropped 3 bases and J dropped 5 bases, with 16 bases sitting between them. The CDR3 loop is CASSQSPNLVTGELFF. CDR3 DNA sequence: TGTGCCAGCAGCCAGTCCCCCAACTTAGTAACCGGGGAGCTGTTTTTT.

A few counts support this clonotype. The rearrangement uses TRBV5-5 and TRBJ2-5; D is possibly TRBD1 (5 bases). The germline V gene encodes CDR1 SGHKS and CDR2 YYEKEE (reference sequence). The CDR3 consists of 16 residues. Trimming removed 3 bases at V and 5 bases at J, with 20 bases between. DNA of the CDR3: TGTGCCAGCAGCTACCGTGGCAGGGTGCCTAGGGAGACCCAGTACTTC. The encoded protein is CASSYRGRVPRETQYF.

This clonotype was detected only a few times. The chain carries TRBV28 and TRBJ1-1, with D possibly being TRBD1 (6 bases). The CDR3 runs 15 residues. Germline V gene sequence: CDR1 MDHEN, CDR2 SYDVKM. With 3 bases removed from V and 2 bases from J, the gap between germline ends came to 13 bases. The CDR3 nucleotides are TGTGCCAGCAGTTTCGCGGACAGCATAAACACTGAAGCTTTCTTT. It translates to CASSFADSINTEAFF.

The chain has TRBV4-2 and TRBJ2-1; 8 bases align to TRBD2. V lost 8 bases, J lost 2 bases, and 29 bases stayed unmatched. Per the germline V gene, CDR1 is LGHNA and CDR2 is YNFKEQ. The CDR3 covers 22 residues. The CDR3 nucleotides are TGTGCCAGCCACCAACCGCCTGGGGTTAGCGGGACTTGGGCATTACCCTACAATGAGCAGTTCTTC. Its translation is CASHQPPGVSGTWALPYNEQFF.

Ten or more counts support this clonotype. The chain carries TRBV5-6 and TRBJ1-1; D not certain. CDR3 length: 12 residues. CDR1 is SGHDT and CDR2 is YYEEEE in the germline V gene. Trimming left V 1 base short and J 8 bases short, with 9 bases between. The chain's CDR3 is CASSLRFWEAFF. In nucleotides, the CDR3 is TGTGCCAGCAGCTTGAGATTCTGGGAAGCTTTCTTT.

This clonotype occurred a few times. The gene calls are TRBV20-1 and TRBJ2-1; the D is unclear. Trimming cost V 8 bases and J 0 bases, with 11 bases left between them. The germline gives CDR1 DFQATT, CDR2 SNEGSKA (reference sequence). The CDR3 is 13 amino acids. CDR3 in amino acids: CSTRESSYNEQFF. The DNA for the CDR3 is TGCAGTACTCGAGAAAGCTCCTACAATGAGCAGTTCTTC.

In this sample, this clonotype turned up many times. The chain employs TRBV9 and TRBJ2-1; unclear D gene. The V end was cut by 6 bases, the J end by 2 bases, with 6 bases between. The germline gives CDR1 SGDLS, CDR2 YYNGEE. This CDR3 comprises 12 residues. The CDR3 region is CASTNTYNEQFF. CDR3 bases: TGTGCCAGCACGAATACCTACAATGAGCAGTTCTTC.

CDR3 bases: TGCACCAGCAGCCCGGCGACAGGGGACCCAGATACGCAGTATTTT. It is translated as CTSSPATGDPDTQYF. The genes are TRBV1 and TRBJ2-3; the DNA was not compared with TRBD1, the D call given in the table. TRBV1 is assigned pseudogene status. The CDR3 loop spans 15 amino acids.